These 18 T cell receptor beta chains were sequenced from one sample in a study of radiotherapy plus CTLA-4 blockade in lung cancer. Clones were read by immunoSEQ multiplex PCR, and TCRdb kept only the in-frame ones, dropping some. The profile shows 40,000 to 50,000 clones, around 75% of them singletons. The sample in question was peripheral blood, obtained from a patient treated with radiotherapy plus ipilimumab. All receptors come from a human donor with non-small cell lung cancer who had stable disease on radiotherapy plus ipilimumab.

This clone was detected only a few times. This sequence joins TRBV29-1 and TRBJ1-2, with 7 bases matching TRBD1. The V gene's germline CDR1 is SQVTM and CDR2 ANQGSEA. Trimming removed 6 bases from V and 6 bases from J; junction bases left unmatched: 7. The CDR3 covers 12 residues. The CDR3 spells CSVRSQGDGYTF. CDR3 nucleotide sequence: TGCAGCGTAAGATCCCAGGGGGATGGCTACACCTTC.

The chain links TRBV29-1 to TRBJ1-1, with D maybe TRBD1 (5 bases). The V end was cut by 7 bases, the J end by 5 bases, with 20 bases between. CDR3 length: 14 residues. The germline V gene has CDR1 SQVTM and CDR2 ANQGSEA. The CDR3 coding sequence is TGCAGCGCCTTACCGGGAGCCCCAGGGACTGAAGCTTTCTTT. Protein: CSALPGAPGTEAFF.

The CDR3 loop reads CASSNRDKDYEQYF. The CDR3, as DNA: TGTGCCAGTAGCAACCGGGACAAAGATTACGAGCAGTACTTC. The chain is built from TRBV19 and TRBJ2-7; tentative D call: TRBD1 (6 bases). Germline V gene lookup returns CDR1 LNHDA and CDR2 SQIVND (reference sequence). The CDR3 covers 14 residues. V was trimmed by 6 bases and J by 4 bases, leaving 16 bases between them.

The genes are TRBV6-1 and TRBJ2-2; D may be TRBD1 (6 bases). This CDR3 spans 18 amino acids. Per the germline V gene, CDR1 is MNHNS and CDR2 is SASEGT. Trimming took 0 bases from V and 8 from J, leaving 22 bases between them. CDR3 DNA: TGTGCCAGCAGTGAAGCGAGTGGCCGGGACACCCATGAAGGGGAGCTGTTTTTT. It codes for CASSEASGRDTHEGELFF.

The rearrangement joins TRBV2 to TRBJ2-4, with TRBD2 matching 8 bases. J gave up 1 base and V 6 bases, and 5 bases lay outside the gene matches. CDR3 length: 15 amino acids. Germline lookup yields CDR1 SNHLY and CDR2 FYNNEI. The CDR3 loop is CASRRGGGAKNIQYF. The CDR3 region has the DNA TGTGCCAGCAGGAGGGGCGGGGGGGCCAAAAACATTCAGTACTTC.

The chain carries TRBV5-6 and TRBJ2-7, with 7 nucleotides matching TRBD1. Germline CDR1 is SGHDT and CDR2 is YYEEEE. CDR3 length: 14 amino acids. The junction had 4 bases not matched to a gene; V was cut back by 1 base and J by 3 bases. For the CDR3, the DNA is TGTGCCAGCAGCTTGATACAGGGGATCTACGAGCAGTACTTC. Encoded protein: CASSLIQGIYEQYF.

This clone was picked up a small number of times. The chain employs TRBV12-5 and TRBJ1-1; D ambiguous. Trimming removed 6 bases at V and 1 base at J, with 9 bases between. Germline values: CDR1 LGHNT, CDR2 FRNRAP. This CDR3 has 13 amino acids. CDR3 sequence reads: CASGTQPNTEAFF. CDR3 DNA: TGTGCTAGTGGCACACAACCGAACACTGAAGCTTTCTTT.

The rearrangement joins TRBV10-3 to TRBJ1-1, with TRBD1 identical over 8 bases. The V gene's germline CDR1 is ENHRY and CDR2 SYGVKD. This CDR3 is built from 15 residues. The J segment lost 1 base and the V segment lost 4 bases, leaving 5 bases of the junction unmatched. The CDR3 spells CAISGTGQANTEAFF. The CDR3 DNA sequence: TGTGCCATCAGTGGAACGGGACAGGCGAACACTGAAGCTTTCTTT.

CDR3 protein: CASSLSSGGGRANTEAFF. The CDR3 nucleotides are TGTGCCAGCAGCTTAAGTTCGGGGGGGGGACGAGCTAACACTGAAGCTTTCTTT. V and J are TRBV11-2 and TRBJ1-1, with a possible D match to TRBD1 (5 bases). V lost 2 bases and J 2 bases, leaving 21 bases between the germline ends. The CDR3 has 18 residues. The germline gives CDR1 SGHAT, CDR2 FQNNGV.

V and J are TRBV28 and TRBJ1-1; no clear D. Trimming took 4 bases from V and 3 from J, leaving 9 bases between them. The CDR3 extends over 13 amino acids. CDR1 is MDHEN and CDR2 is SYDVKM in the germline V gene. The CDR3: CASSSGLYTEAFF. As DNA, the CDR3 is TGTGCCAGCAGTTCCGGACTGTACACTGAAGCTTTCTTT.

This chain connects TRBV19 to TRBJ2-3, with 11 bases identical to TRBD2. CDR3 length: 15 amino acids. Germline V gives CDR1 LNHDA, CDR2 SQIVND (reference sequence). Losses at the gene ends were 6 bases for V and 3 bases for J; bases not matched to a gene: 5. The CDR3 here is CASRSGTSGTDTQYF. CDR3 DNA sequence: TGTGCCAGTAGATCCGGGACTAGCGGAACAGATACGCAGTATTTT. The full variable domain, rest sourced from reference TRBV19 and TRBJ2-3, is DGGITQSPKYLFRKEGQNVTLSCEQNLNHDAMYWYRQDPGQGLRLIYYSQIVNDFQKGDIAEGYSVSREKKESFPLTVTSAQKNPTAFYLCASRSGTSGTDTQYFGPGTRLTVL.

The gene calls are TRBV6-1 and TRBJ1-5, with D unresolved. Germline V gene lookup returns CDR1 MNHNS and CDR2 SASEGT. The germline V and J ends were trimmed by 6 bases and 1 base, with 4 bases remaining between them. The CDR3 length is 12 residues. This CDR3 reads CASRLSNQPQHF. The CDR3 bases are TGTGCCAGCAGACTAAGCAATCAGCCCCAGCATTTT.

This chain links TRBV30 with TRBJ1-2, with D possibly matching TRBD1 (6 bases). The CDR3 contains 15 residues. CDR1 and CDR2 from the germline V gene are GTSNPN and SVGIG (reference sequence). The V gene lost 0 bases and the J gene lost 8 bases, with 19 bases spanning the gap. The CDR3 region has the DNA TGTGCCTGGAGTGTCTGGGGTACAGGGATTGGAGGCTACACCTTC. Amino acid sequence: CAWSVWGTGIGGYTF.

V gene TRBV10-1 combines with J gene TRBJ2-2; 10 nucleotides line up with TRBD2. CDR3 size: 14 residues. CDR1 and CDR2 from the germline V gene are WNHNN and SYGVQD (reference sequence). J gave up 6 bases and V 8 bases, and 6 bases lay outside the gene matches. Here the CDR3 DNA reads TGCGCCAGCGGAATAGCGGGGGGCTCCGGGGAGCTGTTTTTT. It yields the protein CASGIAGGSGELFF.

V usage is TRBV5-4 and J usage is TRBJ2-3, with D possibly matching TRBD2 (5 bases). V lost 0 bases to trimming and J lost 4 bases, with 9 bases between them. This CDR3 has 14 residues. Looked up from germline, CDR1 is SGHNT and CDR2 is YYREEE (reference sequence). CDR3 loop: CASSLASGSDTQYF. The CDR3 bases are TGTGCCAGCAGCTTGGCCAGCGGCTCAGATACGCAGTATTTT.

This clone was detected once. Other nucleotide sequences in the sample specify the same CDR3. The gene calls are TRBV5-1 and TRBJ2-7; the match to TRBD1 covers 10 bases. The CDR3 runs to 14 residues. CDR1 SGHRS and CDR2 YFSETQ come from the germline V gene. V gave up 0 bases and J gave up 5 bases; unmatched junction bases: 2. Here the CDR3 DNA reads TGCGCCAGCAGCTTGGTAGGGACAGGGGACGAGCAGTACTTC. This translates into CASSLVGTGDEQYF.

The rearrangement links TRBV5-4 to TRBJ2-7, with D perhaps matching TRBD1 (5 bases). Between the trimmed V and J ends, which lost 0 bases and 0 bases, there was a span of 13 bases. CDR3 size: 16 residues. Germline V gene data show CDR1 as SGHNT and CDR2 as YYREEE (reference sequence). In DNA form, the CDR3 reads TGTGCCAGCAGCTTGGGGTTTTCCAGGGCCTCCTACGAGCAGTACTTC. As protein: CASSLGFSRASYEQYF.

The chain uses TRBV2 and TRBJ2-1; 8 nucleotides align to TRBD1. Germline V gives CDR1 SNHLY, CDR2 FYNNEI. V was pared by 7 bases and J by 9 bases, with 11 bases of the junction left unmatched. This CDR3 contains 14 residues. CDR3 nucleotide sequence: TGTGCCAGCAAACTCGGGACAGGTGGAGGTGAGCAGTTCTTC. It is translated as CASKLGTGGGEQFF.